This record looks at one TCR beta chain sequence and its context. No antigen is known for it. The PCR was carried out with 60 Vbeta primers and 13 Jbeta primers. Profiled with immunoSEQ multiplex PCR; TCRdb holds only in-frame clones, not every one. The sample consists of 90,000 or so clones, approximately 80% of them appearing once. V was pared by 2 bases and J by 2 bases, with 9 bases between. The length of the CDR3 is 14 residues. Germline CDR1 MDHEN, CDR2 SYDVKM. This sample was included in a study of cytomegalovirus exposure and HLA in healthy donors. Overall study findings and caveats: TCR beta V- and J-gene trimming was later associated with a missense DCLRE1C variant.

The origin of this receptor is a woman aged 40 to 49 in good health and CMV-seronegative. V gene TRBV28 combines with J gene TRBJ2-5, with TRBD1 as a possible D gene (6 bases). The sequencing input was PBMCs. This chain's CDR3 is CASSLGQLQETQYF. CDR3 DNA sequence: TGTGCCAGCAGTTTAGGACAGCTACAAGAGACCCAGTACTTC.